This is a list of T cell receptor beta chains from one sample in a study of CD8+CD57+ T cells in acquired aplastic anemia. TCRdb reanalysed the reads using MiXCR and keeps one entry per CDR3 protein. Altogether approximately 150,000 distinct CDR3 sequences are present, more than 45% being singletons, with the ten largest covering roughly 3.2%. Specimen: sorted CD4+, CD8+, or CD8+CD57+ T cells (not recorded which) from PBMCs. The receptors here all came from a human donor with aplastic anemia. The CDR3 runs from the conserved cysteine through the conserved F or W. The order of the fields is J gene, CDR3 length, V gene, CDR3 protein.

J gene: TRBJ2-3; CDR3 length: 12; V gene: TRBV6-1; CDR3 protein: CASTSSGGTQYF
J gene: TRBJ1-1; CDR3 length: 14; V gene: TRBV2; CDR3 protein: CASSEVGENTEAFF
J gene: TRBJ2-7; CDR3 length: 17; V gene: TRBV11-2; CDR3 protein: CASSSRTSGRLLYEQYF
J gene: TRBJ2-3; CDR3 length: 12; V gene: TRBV20-1; CDR3 protein: CSVRGLTDTQYF
J gene: TRBJ1-3; CDR3 length: 13; V gene: TRBV2; CDR3 protein: CASSVQGANTIYF
J gene: TRBJ1-1; CDR3 length: 14; V gene: TRBV20-1; CDR3 protein: CSASQAGLMAEAFF
J gene: TRBJ1-5; CDR3 length: 16; V gene: TRBV15; CDR3 protein: CATSSQGLAGNQPQHF
J gene: TRBJ2-3; CDR3 length: 14; V gene: TRBV24-1; CDR3 protein: CATSDRAETDTQYF
J gene: TRBJ2-5; CDR3 length: 13; V gene: TRBV24-1; CDR3 protein: CATRLAGGETQYF
J gene: TRBJ2-3; CDR3 length: 19; V gene: TRBV10-1; CDR3 protein: CASSECGLAGGLRTDTQYF
J gene: TRBJ1-4; CDR3 length: 16; V gene: TRBV5-4; CDR3 protein: CASSFGGSATNEKLFF
J gene: TRBJ1-2; CDR3 length: 13; V gene: TRBV6-5; CDR3 protein: CASSYKGIYGYAF
J gene: TRBJ2-5; CDR3 length: 15; V gene: TRBV7-6; CDR3 protein: CASSLAHGTKETQYF
J gene: TRBJ1-5; CDR3 length: 13; V gene: TRBV6-1; CDR3 protein: CASRGILNQPQHF
J gene: TRBJ1-2; CDR3 length: 15; V gene: TRBV20-1; CDR3 protein: CSANPHFGTAYGYTF
J gene: TRBJ1-5; CDR3 length: 13; V gene: TRBV10-2; CDR3 protein: CASSTGQAQPQHF
J gene: TRBJ1-5; CDR3 length: 16; V gene: TRBV24-1; CDR3 protein: CATSDPPRTSNQPQHF
J gene: TRBJ1-1; CDR3 length: 14; V gene: TRBV29-1; CDR3 protein: CSVVPRAPTAEAFF
J gene: TRBJ1-4; CDR3 length: 13; V gene: TRBV20-1; CDR3 protein: CSVRQGPGEKLFF
J gene: TRBJ1-2; CDR3 length: 14; V gene: TRBV9; CDR3 protein: CASSVGTGGRGYTF
J gene: TRBJ2-4; CDR3 length: 14; V gene: TRBV3-1; CDR3 protein: CASSLGTGMGIQYF
J gene: TRBJ2-5; CDR3 length: 16; V gene: TRBV6-9; CDR3 protein: CAGKDGNPKKKETQYF
J gene: TRBJ1-2; CDR3 length: 14; V gene: TRBV19; CDR3 protein: CASSSGTGASGYTF
J gene: TRBJ1-2; CDR3 length: 15; V gene: TRBV25-1; CDR3 protein: CASSVPGTGGYGYTF
J gene: TRBJ2-2; CDR3 length: 13; V gene: TRBV6-1; CDR3 protein: CASKSGNTGELFF
J gene: TRBJ1-5; CDR3 length: 13; V gene: TRBV20-1; CDR3 protein: CSAREWQGQPQHF
J gene: TRBJ2-1; CDR3 length: 12; V gene: TRBV7-9; CDR3 protein: CASSLTVIEQFF
J gene: TRBJ2-3; CDR3 length: 15; V gene: TRBV9; CDR3 protein: CASSVGTLSTDTQYF
J gene: TRBJ1-1; CDR3 length: 16; V gene: TRBV7-2; CDR3 protein: CASSFGGTGGGTEAFF
J gene: TRBJ2-2; CDR3 length: 15; V gene: TRBV11-1; CDR3 protein: CASSFRVGYTGGLFF
J gene: TRBJ1-2; CDR3 length: 13; V gene: TRBV19; CDR3 protein: CASSLSSANGYTF
J gene: TRBJ2-1; CDR3 length: 16; V gene: TRBV15; CDR3 protein: CATSTSGTYSYNEQFF
J gene: TRBJ2-1; CDR3 length: 15; V gene: TRBV24-1; CDR3 protein: CATSDPTGGYNEQFF
J gene: TRBJ1-1; CDR3 length: 13; V gene: TRBV19; CDR3 protein: CASSMKGNTEAFF
J gene: TRBJ2-3; CDR3 length: 14; V gene: TRBV6-1; CDR3 protein: CASSVGSITATQYF
J gene: TRBJ1-2; CDR3 length: 12; V gene: TRBV28; CDR3 protein: CASSDRVCGYTF
J gene: TRBJ2-2; CDR3 length: 14; V gene: TRBV7-9; CDR3 protein: CASGQGVNTGELFF
J gene: TRBJ1-4; CDR3 length: 14; V gene: TRBV19; CDR3 protein: CASGKLITNEKLFF
J gene: TRBJ2-1; CDR3 length: 13; V gene: TRBV19; CDR3 protein: CASSTWGAHEQFF
J gene: TRBJ2-7; CDR3 length: 14; V gene: TRBV7-6; CDR3 protein: CASSTGQRSREQYF
J gene: TRBJ1-3; CDR3 length: 15; V gene: TRBV19; CDR3 protein: CASSIASSGRNTIYF
J gene: TRBJ2-3; CDR3 length: 13; V gene: TRBV19; CDR3 protein: CASSVGSTDTQYF
J gene: TRBJ1-2; CDR3 length: 13; V gene: TRBV7-3; CDR3 protein: CASSLDSDYGYTF
J gene: TRBJ2-7; CDR3 length: 13; V gene: TRBV19; CDR3 protein: CASTRDSSYEQYF
J gene: TRBJ1-2; CDR3 length: 12; V gene: TRBV6-5; CDR3 protein: CASSLSRDGYTF
J gene: TRBJ2-1; CDR3 length: 14; V gene: TRBV2; CDR3 protein: CASRGAGLYNEQFF
J gene: TRBJ2-1; CDR3 length: 16; V gene: TRBV7-2; CDR3 protein: CASSPGRDSFYNEQFF
J gene: TRBJ2-7; CDR3 length: 12; V gene: TRBV20-1; CDR3 protein: CSATGLTDEQYF
J gene: TRBJ2-3; CDR3 length: 15; V gene: TRBV10-3; CDR3 protein: CAISEGVAGADTQYF
J gene: TRBJ1-4; CDR3 length: 14; V gene: TRBV19; CDR3 protein: CASNLGQGYEKLFF
J gene: TRBJ1-5; CDR3 length: 15; V gene: TRBV2; CDR3 protein: CASSDRTGGNQPQHF
J gene: TRBJ1-4; CDR3 length: 16; V gene: TRBV7-2; CDR3 protein: CASSRTGRRGSEKLFF
J gene: TRBJ2-7; CDR3 length: 14; V gene: TRBV7-9; CDR3 protein: CASSSGTGLYEQYF
J gene: TRBJ2-6; CDR3 length: 12; V gene: TRBV24-1; CDR3 protein: CATSELTTGKAF
J gene: TRBJ2-1; CDR3 length: 15; V gene: TRBV5-4; CDR3 protein: CASSLAGQGVNEQFF
J gene: TRBJ1-1; CDR3 length: 11; V gene: TRBV29-1; CDR3 protein: CSVGQNTEAFF
J gene: TRBJ1-2; CDR3 length: 14; V gene: TRBV7-2; CDR3 protein: CASSPTGIGYGYTF
J gene: TRBJ1-1; CDR3 length: 11; V gene: TRBV2; CDR3 protein: CASLTFAEAFF
J gene: TRBJ1-1; CDR3 length: 14; V gene: TRBV19; CDR3 protein: CASRRTGGPAEAFF
J gene: TRBJ1-2; CDR3 length: 14; V gene: TRBV20-1; CDR3 protein: CSARDWEDLYGYTF